These T cell receptor beta chains were read from a single sample in a study of shared clonotypes between healthy human individuals. Libraries were prepared by immunoSEQ multiplex PCR; TCRdb keeps only in-frame clonotypes and omits some of them. In the table there are nearly 1 million clones, approximately 80% of which are singletons. The sequenced sample was memory CD4+ T cells sorted from blood. Every receptor here comes from a man between 18 and 29 years old in good health. CDR3s leave out the opening cysteine and the closing phenylalanine or tryptophan. Each record gives: D gene, V gene, J gene, CDR3 protein. The D gene is left open where the match is weak.

TRBD2	TRBV4-1	TRBJ2-7	ASSLAGAYEQY
TRBD1	TRBV28	TRBJ1-6	ASQRAPLGTAYNSPLH
TRBD1	TRBV2	TRBJ2-2	ASSSNRGWTGELF
TRBD2	TRBV6-5	TRBJ2-1	ASSSPGLAIFEQF
.	TRBV30	TRBJ2-7	ACPIQGHEQY
.	TRBV10-1	TRBJ2-1	ASINPIHGTERNEQF
.	TRBV10-3	TRBJ1-5	AISEGGGDQPQH
.	TRBV19	TRBJ1-5	ASTQPGLSNQPQH
.	TRBV7-3	TRBJ2-5	ASSVELQETQY
.	TRBV5-1	TRBJ1-3	ASSPDGTTGNTIY
.	TRBV6-5	TRBJ2-3	ASSYDPAGTDTQY
.	TRBV6-7	TRBJ1-1	ASSYPGTPMTENTEAF
.	TRBV20-1	TRBJ2-1	SASLVNEQF